This T cell receptor (beta chain) was sequenced in a study of T-cell memory formation after mild COVID-19. 5'RACE with constant-segment primers built TCRalpha and TCRbeta cDNA libraries with UMIs. TCRdb used MiXCR to reprocess the 5' RACE reads, holding one entry per CDR3 protein. The table shows 300,000 to 400,000 distinct CDR3 sequences, with around 27% occurring only once. The study's findings and limits: Cross-reactive memory appears to have joined, as suggested by some responding clones showing up in pre-infection memory.

This clonotype was recorded a few times. Its cognate antigen is unknown. The V gene lost 1 base and the J gene lost 7 bases, with 14 bases spanning the gap. CDR1 is DFQATT, CDR2 SNEGSKA, per germline (reference sequence). CDR3 length: 14 residues. V and J are TRBV20-1 and TRBJ2-1; the D gene is possibly TRBD2 (5 bases). The sequence was obtained from an adult woman who had mild COVID-19 (a few samples of this study predate the infection). Cell type and time point are not known. Sequenced input: PBMCs or a T cell subset sorted from them (not recorded which). The CDR3 spells CSARGPLEGNEQFF. Written as DNA, the CDR3 is TGCAGTGCTAGAGGTCCCCTCGAGGGTAATGAGCAGTTCTTC.